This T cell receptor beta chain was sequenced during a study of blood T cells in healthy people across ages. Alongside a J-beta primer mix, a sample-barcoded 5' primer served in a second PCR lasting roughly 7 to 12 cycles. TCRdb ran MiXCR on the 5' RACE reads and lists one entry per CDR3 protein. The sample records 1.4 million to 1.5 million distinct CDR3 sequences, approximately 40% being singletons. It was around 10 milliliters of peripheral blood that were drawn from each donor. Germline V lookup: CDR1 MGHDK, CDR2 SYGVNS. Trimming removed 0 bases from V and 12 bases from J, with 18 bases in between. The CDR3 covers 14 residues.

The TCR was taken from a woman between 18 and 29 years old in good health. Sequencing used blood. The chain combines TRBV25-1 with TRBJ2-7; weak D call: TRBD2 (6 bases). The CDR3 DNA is TGTGCCAGCAGTGAATATGGGACTGATCTTGGTCTGTACTTC. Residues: CASSEYGTDLGLYF.